This T cell receptor beta chain appears in the sequencing data of a study of T cell responses to AZD1222 COVID-19 vaccine. This clone was detected only once. Its antigen remains unidentified. Overall study results and limits: Females made up more of the donors, who were largely white British, and clonal diversity may have come out too low. Baseline seropositivity occurred in only 5 to 7 AZD1222 recipients.

The table came from immunoSEQ multiplex PCR; TCRdb's copy has only in-frame clones and leaves some out. The sample contains about 180,000 clones, approximately 86% of which appear only once. Between the trimmed V and J ends, which lost 2 bases and 6 bases, there was a span of 8 bases. From germline, CDR1 is SGHKS and CDR2 YYEKEE (reference sequence). This CDR3 is built from 12 residues. Sample: peripheral blood, taken 28 days after the second AZD1222 dose. This receptor was obtained from an adult who received the AZD1222 COVID-19 vaccine. The chain uses TRBV5-5 and TRBJ1-2; no reliable D call. This chain's CDR3 is CASSLDVDGYTF. For the CDR3, the DNA is TGTGCCAGCAGCTTAGACGTGGATGGCTACACCTTC.